The table lists the clone carrying this T cell receptor (beta chain) with a few counts. As yet, its antigen is unknown. This sample is part of a study of T cells in Graves' hyperthyroidism and ophthalmopathy. Overall study: The blood sample was taken at first diagnosis, before treatment began. Findings and caveats of the study: Within blood appeared most thyroid clonotypes that had expanded above 0.001.

The V end lost 5 bases, the J end lost 8 bases, and 7 bases lay between the germline ends. This CDR3 has 11 residues. In germline, CDR1 is LGHNT, CDR2 FRNRAP. Amplification targeted TCR beta CDR3 regions from RNA transcripts. Researchers ran a first-round RT-PCR on the TCR CDR3 using the HTBI primer set. TCRdb analysed the multiplex PCR reads with MiXCR anew, one entry per CDR3 protein. Of around 350,000 distinct CDR3 sequences listed, 25% are singletons. This TCR came from a man aged 45-65 years with Graves' hyperthyroidism. The chain links TRBV12-5 to TRBJ2-1, with D unresolved. Sequencing used blood. CDR3 DNA: TGTGCTAGTGGTCCAGAGGATGAGCAGTTCTTC. Its protein is CASGPEDEQFF.